The 4 T cell receptor beta chains reported below all come from one sample, sequenced in a study of blood T cell repertoires in COVID-19 (dated by TCRdb to the early 2020s). The method behind the library was the immunoSEQ multiplex PCR assay. Imported from immuneACCESS, the table was reduced by TCRdb to in-frame sequences with V and J called. These copies leave out some clones; in studies compared against another copy, an unresolved V gene accounts for under half, and the cause of the remainder is not known. The sample table lists about 300,000 clones, 88% of them with a count of one. Jointly, the top ten make up 5.5% to 8.5% of the sample. Sequenced sample: peripheral blood. The receptors derive from a woman aged 30 to 39 who had recovered from COVID-19.

This chain uses TRBV5-4 with TRBJ1-1; D call uncertain. Per the germline V gene, CDR1 is SGHNT and CDR2 is YYREEE (reference sequence). Trimming stripped 4 bases from V and 1 base from J, with 11 bases between. The CDR3 spans 14 residues. In nucleotides, the CDR3 is TGTGCCAGCAGCACCAGAGACAAGAACACTGAAGCTTTCTTT. Protein: CASSTRDKNTEAFF.

The rearrangement uses TRBV5-1 and TRBJ2-2; weak D call: TRBD1 (6 bases). The CDR3 extends over 18 amino acids. Germline CDR1 reads SGHRS; CDR2 reads YFSETQ. Trimming took 1 base from V and 0 from J, leaving 16 bases between them. CDR3 region: CASSLRAGANSNTGELFF. The CDR3 DNA follows: TGCGCCAGCAGCTTGAGAGCAGGGGCGAACTCGAACACCGGGGAGCTGTTTTTT.

The rearrangement uses TRBV6-6 and TRBJ1-1; D is unclear. The CDR3 length is 13 residues. Germline loops: CDR1 MNHNY, CDR2 SVGAGI (reference sequence). V was trimmed by 0 bases and J by 11 bases, leaving 13 bases between them. CDR3 in amino acids: CASSYSSSLAAFF. CDR3 DNA: TGTGCCAGCAGTTACTCTTCTAGCCTCGCGGCTTTCTTT.

The CDR3 loop is CASSQGPLTSGGQETQYF. In DNA form, the CDR3 reads TGTGCCAGCAGCCAAGGTCCCTTGACTAGCGGGGGCCAAGAGACCCAGTACTTC. V gene TRBV4-2 combines with J gene TRBJ2-5; TRBD2 matches at 12 bases. The germline gives CDR1 LGHNA, CDR2 YNFKEQ. After removal of 1 base from V and 1 base from J, the junction contained 7 bases not matched to a gene. The CDR3 length is 18 residues.